Presented here are 15 T cell receptor beta chains from one specimen sequenced in a study of cytomegalovirus exposure and HLA in healthy donors. TCRdb's table, derived via immunoSEQ multiplex PCR, lists solely in-frame clones and lacks some. The top ten clones hold about 7% of a sample with 150,000 to 200,000 clones, more than 75% of them seen once. The sequenced sample was PBMCs. Receptors were obtained from a man in his late teens or twenties in good health and CMV-seropositive.

The rearrangement joins TRBV6-1 to TRBJ2-7, with 9 bases identical to TRBD1. The CDR3 extends over 15 amino acids. Looked up from germline, CDR1 is MNHNS and CDR2 is SASEGT. Trimming at V came to 6 bases and at J to 3 bases, leaving 9 bases not matched to a gene. For the CDR3, the DNA is TGTGCCAGCAGCCCAACAGGGGGCAGGGACTACGAGCAGTACTTC. Amino acids: CASSPTGGRDYEQYF.

The chain combines TRBV14 with TRBJ2-1; TRBD2 matches 8 bases. V was clipped by 2 bases and J by 6 bases; unmatched bases: 12. Germline V gives CDR1 SGHDN, CDR2 FVKESK. There are 17 residues in the CDR3. CDR3 in amino acids: CASSQIGSGLAVNEQFF. DNA for the CDR3: TGTGCCAGCAGCCAAATAGGGAGCGGACTAGCAGTCAATGAGCAGTTCTTC.

J is TRBJ2-7 and V is TRBV6-5; 10 bases align to TRBD2. Germline V gene lookup returns CDR1 MNHEY and CDR2 SVGAGI. Trimming removed 4 bases from V and 5 bases from J; junction bases left unmatched: 5. This CDR3 is 14 amino acids long. CDR3 nucleotides: TGTGCCAGCAGTTCCAAGCGGGAGGGCCACGAGCAGTACTTC. Translated, it gives CASSSKREGHEQYF.

The V and J genes are TRBV5-1 and TRBJ2-1, with D possibly matching TRBD2 (6 bases). This CDR3 has 16 amino acids. Per the germline V gene, CDR1 is SGHRS and CDR2 is YFSETQ. The germline V and J ends were trimmed by 7 bases and 4 bases, with 21 bases remaining between them. CDR3 nucleotides: TGCGCCAGCTCTGAGGGCTCCGGGGCGGGGTACAATGAGCAGTTCTTC. The encoded protein is CASSEGSGAGYNEQFF. Based on the CDR3 plus reference TRBV5-1 and TRBJ2-1, the full variable domain is KAGVTQTPRYLIKTRGQQVTLSCSPISGHRSVSWYQQTPGQGLQFLFEYFSETQRNKGNFPGRFSGRQFSNSRSEMNVSTLELGDSALYLCASSEGSGAGYNEQFFGPGTRLTVL.

The chain carries TRBV6-1 and TRBJ2-2, with D perhaps matching TRBD2 (7 bases). The germline V gene encodes CDR1 MNHNS and CDR2 SASEGT. This CDR3 is built from 16 residues. V lost 2 bases and J 4 bases, leaving 14 bases between the germline ends. Here the CDR3 DNA reads TGTGCCAGCAGTGAACTCAGAGGGGGGGGCACCGGGGAGCTGTTTTTT. Protein sequence: CASSELRGGGTGELFF.

This clone was recorded only once. The J gene is TRBJ1-2, the V gene TRBV19, with D uncertain. The CDR3 runs 16 residues. CDR1 is LNHDA, CDR2 SQIVND, per germline (reference sequence). Trimming stripped 3 bases from V and 6 bases from J, with 20 bases between. CDR3 nucleotides: TGTGCCAGTAGTATGAAATCGCCGTCCGGGAATCATGGCTACACCTTC. It translates to CASSMKSPSGNHGYTF.

The rearrangement links TRBV6-5 to TRBJ2-1; TRBD2 matches 10 bases. From germline, CDR1 is MNHEY and CDR2 SVGAGI. The V segment lost 5 bases and the J segment 4 bases; nucleotides outside the gene matches: 5. The CDR3 sequence is 15 residues long. CDR3 sequence: CASSLAGARYNEQFF. The CDR3 DNA sequence: TGTGCCAGCAGTCTAGCGGGAGCTAGGTACAATGAGCAGTTCTTC.

This clone came up a few times. J is TRBJ2-1 and V is TRBV11-2; D may be TRBD2 (5 bases). CDR3 length: 10 amino acids. The V and J ends lost 11 bases and 8 bases respectively, with 10 bases between them. Germline CDR1 SGHAT, CDR2 FQNNGV. CDR3 in amino acids: CALGIDEQFF. CDR3 sequence (DNA): TGTGCCCTCGGGATTGATGAGCAGTTCTTC.

This clone was seen a few times. The chain is built from TRBV28 and TRBJ2-5, with TRBD2 identical over 8 bases. The CDR3 loop spans 14 amino acids. Germline V lookup: CDR1 MDHEN, CDR2 SYDVKM. The V and J ends lost 2 bases and 5 bases, in that order; junction bases with no gene match: 4. CDR3 residues: CASSLMSGGETQYF. The DNA for the CDR3 is TGTGCCAGCAGTTTAATGTCGGGAGGGGAGACCCAGTACTTC.

The rearrangement uses TRBV11-2 and TRBJ2-7; TRBD1 agrees at 8 bases. The CDR3 has 15 amino acids. V dropped 5 bases and J dropped 4; count of bases not matched to a gene: 10. In germline, CDR1 is SGHAT, CDR2 FQNNGV. In DNA form, the CDR3 reads TGTGCCAGCAGCGCCGGGACAGGCCCTAGGTACGAGCAGTACTTC. Residues: CASSAGTGPRYEQYF.

This clone is deemed medium-sized. This rearrangement joins TRBV2 to TRBJ1-2; D is perhaps TRBD1 (6 bases). The CDR3 totals 12 residues. Looked up from germline, CDR1 is SNHLY and CDR2 is FYNNEI. The CDR3 loop is CATGIIGYGYTF. In DNA, the CDR3 is TGTGCAACAGGGATTATTGGCTATGGCTACACCTTC.

CDR3 in amino acids: CASSPLQGAATEAFF. For the CDR3, the DNA is TGTGCCAGCAGCCCACTTCAGGGGGCGGCCACTGAAGCTTTCTTT. The chain carries TRBV7-9 and TRBJ1-1; 8 bases match TRBD1. CDR3 size: 15 residues. With V trimmed by 5 bases and J by 4 bases, 9 bases remained unmatched. CDR1 and CDR2 (germline): SEHNR, FQNEAQ (reference sequence).

This clone was seen once. The rearrangement links TRBV25-1 to TRBJ2-1; TRBD2 agrees at 8 bases. The ends lost 6 bases at V and 8 bases at J; junction bases unmatched: 21. The germline CDR1 and CDR2 sequences are MGHDK and SYGVNS. The CDR3 is 18 amino acids. CDR3 sequence: CASSPWPAGALARDEQFF. The CDR3 DNA is TGTGCCAGCAGCCCGTGGCCAGCGGGAGCCCTCGCCCGGGATGAGCAGTTCTTC.

The chain carries TRBV5-1 and TRBJ2-2; TRBD2 matches at 13 bases. V trimming: 4 bases; J trimming: 5 bases; junction bases outside the gene matches: 5. From germline, CDR1 is SGHRS and CDR2 YFSETQ. This CDR3 region has 16 residues. CDR3 DNA: TGCGCCAGCAGCCCAGGACTAGCGGGAGATACCGGGGAGCTGTTTTTT. Translating gives CASSPGLAGDTGELFF.

The rearrangement links TRBV28 to TRBJ1-5; D gene ambiguous. The CDR3 has 13 amino acids. Germline values: CDR1 MDHEN, CDR2 SYDVKM. Trimming took off 2 bases at V and 7 bases at J, with 9 bases between the two ends. The CDR3 loop is CASSLIRSQPQHF. In nucleotides, the CDR3 is TGTGCCAGCAGTTTAATTAGGAGCCAGCCCCAGCATTTT.